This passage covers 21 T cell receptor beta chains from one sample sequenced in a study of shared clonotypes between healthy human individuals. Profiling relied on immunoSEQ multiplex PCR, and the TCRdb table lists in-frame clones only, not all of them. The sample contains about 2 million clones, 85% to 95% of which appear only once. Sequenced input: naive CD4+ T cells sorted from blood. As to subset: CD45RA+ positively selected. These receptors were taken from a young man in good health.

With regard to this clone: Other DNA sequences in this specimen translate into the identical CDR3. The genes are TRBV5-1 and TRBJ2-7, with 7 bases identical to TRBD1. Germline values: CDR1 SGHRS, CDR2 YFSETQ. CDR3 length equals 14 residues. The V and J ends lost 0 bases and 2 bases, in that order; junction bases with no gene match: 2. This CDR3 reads CASSLAGQTYEQYF. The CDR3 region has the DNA TGCGCCAGCAGCTTGGCGGGACAGACCTACGAGCAGTACTTC.

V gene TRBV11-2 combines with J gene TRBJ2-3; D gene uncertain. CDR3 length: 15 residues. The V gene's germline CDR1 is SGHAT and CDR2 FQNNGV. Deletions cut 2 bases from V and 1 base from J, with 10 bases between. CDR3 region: CASSLRVTGTDTQYF. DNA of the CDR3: TGTGCCAGCAGCTTACGGGTAACTGGCACAGATACGCAGTATTTT.

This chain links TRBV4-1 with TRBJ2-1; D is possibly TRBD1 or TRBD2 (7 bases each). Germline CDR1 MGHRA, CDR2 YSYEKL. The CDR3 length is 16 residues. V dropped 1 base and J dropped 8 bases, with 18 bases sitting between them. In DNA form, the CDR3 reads TGCGCCAGCAGCCAAGGAAGGCCAGGGAGGGGGCATGAGCAGTTCTTC. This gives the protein CASSQGRPGRGHEQFF.

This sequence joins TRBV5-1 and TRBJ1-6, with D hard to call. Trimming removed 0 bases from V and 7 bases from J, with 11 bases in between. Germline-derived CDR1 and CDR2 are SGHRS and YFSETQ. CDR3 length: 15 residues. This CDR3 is CASSLGVKSNSPLHF. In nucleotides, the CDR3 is TGCGCCAGCAGCTTGGGTGTTAAATCGAATTCACCCCTCCACTTT.

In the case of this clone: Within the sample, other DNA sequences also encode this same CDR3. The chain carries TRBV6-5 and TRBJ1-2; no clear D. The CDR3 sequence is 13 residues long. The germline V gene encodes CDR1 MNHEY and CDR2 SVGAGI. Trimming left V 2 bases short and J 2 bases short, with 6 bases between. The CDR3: CASSYGLNYGYTF. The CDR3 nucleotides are TGTGCCAGCAGTTACGGTCTGAACTATGGCTACACCTTC.

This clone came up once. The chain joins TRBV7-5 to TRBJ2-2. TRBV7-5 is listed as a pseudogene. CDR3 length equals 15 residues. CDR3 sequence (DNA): TGTGCCAGAAGCCCCACCGACGAGAACACCGGGGAGCTGTTTTTT. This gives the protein CARSPTDENTGELFF.

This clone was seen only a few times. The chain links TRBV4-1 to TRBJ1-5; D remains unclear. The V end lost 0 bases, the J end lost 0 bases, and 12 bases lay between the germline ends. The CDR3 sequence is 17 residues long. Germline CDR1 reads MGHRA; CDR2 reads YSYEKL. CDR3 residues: CASSQDAVFYSNQPQHF. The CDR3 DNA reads TGCGCCAGCAGCCAAGATGCAGTGTTCTATAGCAATCAGCCCCAGCATTTT.

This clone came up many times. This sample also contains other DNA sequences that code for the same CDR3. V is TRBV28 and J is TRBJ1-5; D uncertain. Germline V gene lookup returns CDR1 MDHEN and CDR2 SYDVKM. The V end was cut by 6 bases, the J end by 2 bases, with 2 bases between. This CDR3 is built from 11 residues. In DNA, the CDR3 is TGTGCCAGCAGGGGCAATCAGCCCCAGCATTTT. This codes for CASRGNQPQHF. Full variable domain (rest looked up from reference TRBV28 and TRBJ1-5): DVKVTQSSRYLVKRTGEKVFLECVQDMDHENMFWYRQDPGLGLRLIYFSYDVKMKEKGDIPEGYSVSREKKERFSLILESASTNQTSMYLCASRGNQPQHFGDGTRLSIL.

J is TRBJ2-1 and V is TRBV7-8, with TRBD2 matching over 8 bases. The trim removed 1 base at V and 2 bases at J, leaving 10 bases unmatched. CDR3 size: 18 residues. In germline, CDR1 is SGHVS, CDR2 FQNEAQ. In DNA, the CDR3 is TGTGCCAGCAGCTTAGTCCCGCTACTAGCGGTAACCTACAATGAGCAGTTCTTC. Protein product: CASSLVPLLAVTYNEQFF.

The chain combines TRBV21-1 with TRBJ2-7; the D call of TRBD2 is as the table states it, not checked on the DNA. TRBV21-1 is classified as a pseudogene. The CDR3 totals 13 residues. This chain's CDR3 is CVVARAGEGEQYF. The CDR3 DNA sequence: TGTGTCGTAGCAAGGGCGGGAGAGGGCGAGCAGTACTTC.

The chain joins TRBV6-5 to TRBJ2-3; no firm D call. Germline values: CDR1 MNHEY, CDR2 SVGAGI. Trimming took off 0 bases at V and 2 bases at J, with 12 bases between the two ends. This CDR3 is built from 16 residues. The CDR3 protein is CASSYSRTSSTDTQYF. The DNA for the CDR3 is TGTGCCAGCAGTTACTCGCGAACCTCCTCCACAGATACGCAGTATTTT.

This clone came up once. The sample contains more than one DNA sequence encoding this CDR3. Here the CDR3 reads CASSPGLAGSGELFF. For the CDR3, the DNA is TGTGCCAGCTCACCCGGACTAGCGGGATCTGGAGAGCTGTTTTTT. The V call is TRBV18, the J call TRBJ2-2; the match to TRBD2 covers 12 bases. Germline V gene data show CDR1 as KGHSH and CDR2 as LQKENI. The CDR3 spans 15 residues. V lost 3 bases and J lost 11; bases outside the gene matches: 7.

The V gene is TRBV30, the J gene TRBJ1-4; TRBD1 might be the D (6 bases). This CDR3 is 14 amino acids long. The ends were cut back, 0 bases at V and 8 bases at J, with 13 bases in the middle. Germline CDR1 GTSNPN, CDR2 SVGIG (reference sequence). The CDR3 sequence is CAWSVWGGGEKLFF. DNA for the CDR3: TGTGCCTGGAGTGTATGGGGGGGCGGCGAAAAACTGTTTTTT.

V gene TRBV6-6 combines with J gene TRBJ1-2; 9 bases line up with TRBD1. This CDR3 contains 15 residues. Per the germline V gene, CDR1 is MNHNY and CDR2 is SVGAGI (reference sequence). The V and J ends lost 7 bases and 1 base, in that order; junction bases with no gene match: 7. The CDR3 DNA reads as TGTGCCAGCATTAAGGGGACAGGGTTTAACTATGGCTACACCTTC. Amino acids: CASIKGTGFNYGYTF.

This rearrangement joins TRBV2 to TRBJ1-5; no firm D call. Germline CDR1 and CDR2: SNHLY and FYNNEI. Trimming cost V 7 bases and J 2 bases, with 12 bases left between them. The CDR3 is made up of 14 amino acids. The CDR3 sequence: CASTAQEGNQPQHF. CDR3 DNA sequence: TGTGCCAGCACCGCCCAGGAGGGCAATCAGCCCCAGCATTTT.

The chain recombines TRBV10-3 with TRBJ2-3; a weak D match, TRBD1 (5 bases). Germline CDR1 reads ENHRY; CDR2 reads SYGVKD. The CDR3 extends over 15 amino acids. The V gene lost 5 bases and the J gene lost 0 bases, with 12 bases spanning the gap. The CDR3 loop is CAISPTDTSTDTQYF. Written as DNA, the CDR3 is TGTGCCATCAGTCCGACAGACACTAGCACAGATACGCAGTATTTT.

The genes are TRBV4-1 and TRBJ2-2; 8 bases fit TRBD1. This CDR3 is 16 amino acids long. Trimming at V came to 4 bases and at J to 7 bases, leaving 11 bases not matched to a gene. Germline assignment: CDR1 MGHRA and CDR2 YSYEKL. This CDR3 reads CASSRDPGQAGGELFF. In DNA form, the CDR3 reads TGCGCCAGCAGCCGAGACCCGGGACAGGCTGGCGGGGAGCTGTTTTTT.

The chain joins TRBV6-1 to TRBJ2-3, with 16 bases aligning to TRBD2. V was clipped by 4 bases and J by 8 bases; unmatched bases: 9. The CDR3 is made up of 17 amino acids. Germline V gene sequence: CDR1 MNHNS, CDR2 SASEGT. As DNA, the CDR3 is TGTGCCAGCAGTGGGCAGGGACTAGCGGGAGGGTATGGTACGCAGTATTTT. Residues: CASSGQGLAGGYGTQYF.

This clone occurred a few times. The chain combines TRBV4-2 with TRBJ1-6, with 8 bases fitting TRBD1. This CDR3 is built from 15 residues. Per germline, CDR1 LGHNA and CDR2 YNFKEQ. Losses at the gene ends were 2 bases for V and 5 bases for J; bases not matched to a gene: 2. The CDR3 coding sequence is TGTGCCAGCAGCCAAAGGACAGGGAATAATTCACCCCTCCACTTT. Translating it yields CASSQRTGNNSPLHF.

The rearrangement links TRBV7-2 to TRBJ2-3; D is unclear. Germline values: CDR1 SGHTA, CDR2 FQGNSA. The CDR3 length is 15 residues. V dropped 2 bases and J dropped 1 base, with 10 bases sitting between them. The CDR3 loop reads CASSLNRPGTDTQYF. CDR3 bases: TGTGCCAGCAGCTTAAATCGCCCCGGCACAGATACGCAGTATTTT.

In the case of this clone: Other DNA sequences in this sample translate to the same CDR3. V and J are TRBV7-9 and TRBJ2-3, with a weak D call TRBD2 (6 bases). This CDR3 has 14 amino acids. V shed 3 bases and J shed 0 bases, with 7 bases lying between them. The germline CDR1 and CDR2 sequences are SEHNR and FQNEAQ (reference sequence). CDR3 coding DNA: TGTGCCAGCAGCTTCGGACTAAGCACAGATACGCAGTATTTT. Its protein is CASSFGLSTDTQYF.